Presented here are 15 T cell receptor beta chains from one specimen sequenced in a study of neurological immune-mediated disorders. Using its own MiXCR run on the 5' RACE reads, TCRdb lists one record per CDR3 protein. The sample lists under 60,000 distinct CDR3 sequences, 4.5% to 7% occurring once. Sequencing was performed on CD4+ T cells from blood. Receptor source: a woman aged 18-29 years with multiple sclerosis.

This clonotype was recorded at least ten times. The CDR3 region is CASSDDRQGGNEQFF. The CDR3, as DNA: TGTGCCAGCAGTGATGACCGACAGGGAGGGAATGAGCAGTTCTTC. J is TRBJ2-1 and V is TRBV2; D might be TRBD1 or TRBD2, each matching 7 bases. The CDR3 has 15 residues. Germline CDR1 reads SNHLY; CDR2 reads FYNNEI. V shed 3 bases and J shed 7 bases, with 16 bases lying between them.

This clonotype was recorded at least ten times. The gene calls are TRBV29-1 and TRBJ2-1; D ambiguous. Germline CDR1 is SQVTM and CDR2 is ANQGSEA. This CDR3 spans 15 amino acids. The germline V and J ends were trimmed by 4 bases and 2 bases, with 15 bases remaining between them. The CDR3 spells CSVGPWIRTYNEQFF. Here the CDR3 DNA reads TGCAGCGTTGGACCCTGGATTCGGACCTACAATGAGCAGTTCTTC.

The J gene is TRBJ2-1, the V gene TRBV20-1; 7 bases align to TRBD2. The trim removed 3 bases at V and 8 bases at J, leaving 10 bases unmatched. Germline-derived CDR1 and CDR2 are DFQATT and SNEGSKA (reference sequence). CDR3 length equals 14 residues. The CDR3 protein is CSARGGSMSYEQFF. The CDR3 DNA reads as TGCAGTGCTAGGGGGGGGAGTATGTCCTATGAGCAGTTCTTC.

This clonotype was seen at least ten times. The rearrangement joins TRBV5-1 to TRBJ1-1; 10 bases are shared with TRBD1. CDR1 is SGHRS, CDR2 YFSETQ, per germline. This CDR3 comprises 14 residues. V dropped 3 bases and J dropped 4; count of bases not matched to a gene: 3. The CDR3 sequence is CASSSDRGGTEAFF. CDR3 bases: TGCGCCAGCAGCTCGGACAGGGGGGGCACTGAAGCTTTCTTT.

The chain recombines TRBV10-3 with TRBJ2-1; D remains unclear. CDR1 ENHRY and CDR2 SYGVKD come from the germline V gene. The V and J ends lost 4 bases and 3 bases respectively, with 10 bases between them. The length of the CDR3 is 14 residues. The CDR3 sequence: CAISASTDYNEQFF. CDR3 nucleotides: TGTGCCATCAGTGCTTCCACGGACTACAATGAGCAGTTCTTC.

In its sample, this clonotype was seen many times. The gene calls are TRBV27 and TRBJ2-1; D is perhaps TRBD1 (6 bases). This CDR3 comprises 16 residues. The V and J ends lost 5 bases and 0 bases respectively, with 14 bases between them. Germline V gives CDR1 MNHEY, CDR2 SMNVEV (reference sequence). CDR3 protein: CASSIGTFSSYNEQFF. The CDR3 DNA follows: TGTGCCAGCAGTATCGGGACATTCAGCTCCTACAATGAGCAGTTCTTC.

This clonotype was detected many times. This sequence joins TRBV20-1 and TRBJ2-5, with 12 bases fitting TRBD2. This CDR3 region has 16 residues. The J segment lost 2 bases and the V segment lost 6 bases, leaving 10 bases of the junction unmatched. The V gene's germline CDR1 is DFQATT and CDR2 SNEGSKA (reference sequence). CDR3 protein: CSASVTSGGLQETQYF. Here the CDR3 DNA reads TGCAGTGCCTCGGTGACTAGCGGGGGACTTCAAGAGACCCAGTACTTC.

This clonotype was seen a few times. The chain uses TRBV12-3 or TRBV12-4 and TRBJ2-5; D might be TRBD1 (6 bases). The CDR3 extends over 15 amino acids. Trimming stripped 4 bases from V and 2 bases from J, with 14 bases between. The DNA of the CDR3 is TGTGCCAGCAGTTCTTACCGGGACAAACAAGAGACCCAGTACTTC. Protein sequence: CASSSYRDKQETQYF.

This clonotype has at least ten counts. This chain uses TRBV7-2 with TRBJ2-1; the match to TRBD2 covers 7 bases. Per the germline V gene, CDR1 is SGHTA and CDR2 is FQGNSA. V trimming: 9 bases; J trimming: 7 bases; junction bases outside the gene matches: 18. CDR3 size: 16 residues. This CDR3 is CASRSIPSGLSNEQFF. In DNA, the CDR3 is TGTGCCAGTAGATCAATCCCTAGCGGCCTTTCGAATGAGCAGTTCTTC.

This clonotype showed up many times. The J gene is TRBJ1-1, the V gene TRBV20-1; maybe TRBD1 (5 bases). The V gene lost 0 bases and the J gene lost 1 base, with 9 bases spanning the gap. Germline lookup yields CDR1 DFQATT and CDR2 SNEGSKA (reference sequence). The CDR3 is made up of 14 amino acids. The DNA for the CDR3 is TGCAGTGCTAGAGAAGGGACGAGGAACACTGAAGCTTTCTTT. It specifies CSAREGTRNTEAFF.

This clonotype was found many times. As DNA, the CDR3 is TGTGCCAGCAGCCAAGTCTTTAGCGGTTCGAACACCGGGGAGCTGTTTTTT. Protein: CASSQVFSGSNTGELFF. The chain links TRBV3-1 to TRBJ2-2; D is possibly TRBD2 (6 bases). The V gene's germline CDR1 is LGHDT and CDR2 YNNKEL (reference sequence). The CDR3 length is 17 residues. Trimming left V 1 base short and J 0 bases short, with 12 bases between. Combining the CDR3 with reference TRBV3-1 and TRBJ2-2 gives the whole variable domain DTAVSQTPKYLVTQMGNDKSIKCEQNLGHDTMYWYKQDSKKFLKIMFSYNNKELIINETVPNRFSPKSPDKAHLNLHINSLELGDSAVYFCASSQVFSGSNTGELFFGEGSRLTVL.

This clonotype was detected many times. V gene TRBV12-5 combines with J gene TRBJ2-7, with 16 bases fitting TRBD2. Trimming at V came to 5 bases and at J to 4 bases, leaving 5 bases not matched to a gene. The CDR3 sequence is 16 residues long. The germline CDR1 and CDR2 sequences are LGHNT and FRNRAP. For the CDR3, the DNA is TGTGCTAGTGGTCATCTGGGACTAGCGGGAGGGTACGAGCAGTACGTC. Protein product: CASGHLGLAGGYEQYV.

In its sample, this clonotype was seen many times. This sequence joins TRBV7-2 and TRBJ2-7, with D perhaps TRBD2 (6 bases). Trimming left V 4 bases short and J 6 bases short, with 10 bases between. The CDR3 is made up of 12 amino acids. Germline V gene sequence: CDR1 SGHTA, CDR2 FQGNSA. The CDR3 loop reads CASSSSTSEQYF. The CDR3 region has the DNA TGTGCCAGCAGCTCCTCGACTAGCGAGCAGTACTTC.

This clonotype was seen at least ten times. The V and J genes are TRBV20-1 and TRBJ2-5, with TRBD2 matching 7 bases. With V trimmed by 5 bases and J by 2 bases, 11 bases remained unmatched. The CDR3 length is 15 residues. Per germline, CDR1 DFQATT and CDR2 SNEGSKA (reference sequence). The CDR3 DNA follows: TGCAGTGCTCGAATAGCGGGTATGGGGCAAGAGACCCAGTACTTC. It is translated as CSARIAGMGQETQYF.

This clonotype has a count of ten or more. CDR3 loop: CSAHNPGTDTEAFF. CDR3 DNA sequence: TGCAGTGCTCATAATCCCGGGACAGACACTGAAGCTTTCTTT. The chain links TRBV20-1 to TRBJ1-1; TRBD1 matches at 7 bases. The ends lost 5 bases at V and 3 bases at J; junction bases unmatched: 9. CDR1 is DFQATT and CDR2 is SNEGSKA in the germline V gene (reference sequence). This CDR3 has 14 residues.